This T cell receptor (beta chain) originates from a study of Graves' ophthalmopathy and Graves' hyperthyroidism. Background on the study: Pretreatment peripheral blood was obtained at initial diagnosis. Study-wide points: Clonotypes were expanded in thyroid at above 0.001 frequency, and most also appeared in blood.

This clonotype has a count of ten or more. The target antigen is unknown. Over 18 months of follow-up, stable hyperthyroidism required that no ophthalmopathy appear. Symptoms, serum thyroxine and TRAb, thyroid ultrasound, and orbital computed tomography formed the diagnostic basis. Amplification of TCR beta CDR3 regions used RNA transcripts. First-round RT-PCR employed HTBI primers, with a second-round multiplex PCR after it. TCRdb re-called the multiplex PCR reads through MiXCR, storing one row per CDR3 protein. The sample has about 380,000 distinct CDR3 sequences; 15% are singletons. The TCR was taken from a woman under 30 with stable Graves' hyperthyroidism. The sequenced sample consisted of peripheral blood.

This CDR3 is CSFGGQEGETQYF. In DNA, the CDR3 is TGCAGCTTTGGGGGACAGGAGGGAGAGACCCAGTACTTC. V gene TRBV29-1 combines with J gene TRBJ2-5; TRBD1 aligns across 8 bases. The ends lost 8 bases at V and 4 bases at J; junction bases unmatched: 9. CDR3 length: 13 residues. From germline, CDR1 is SQVTM and CDR2 ANQGSEA.